The 3 T cell receptor beta chains below were found in one sample sequenced in a study of blood T cell repertoires in COVID-19. Sequenced by immunoSEQ multiplex PCR; TCRdb stores in-frame clones only, minus some. Here the sample spans approximately 190,000 clones, under 90% being singletons. Sequenced sample: peripheral blood. These receptors were taken from a man aged 30-40 years with active or convalescent COVID-19.

This chain joins TRBV5-1 and TRBJ2-7; D is perhaps TRBD2 (5 bases). Germline CDR1 SGHRS, CDR2 YFSETQ. The CDR3 is 14 residues long. The germline V and J ends were trimmed by 3 bases and 4 bases, with 14 bases remaining between them. CDR3 nucleotide sequence: TGCGCCAGCAGCTGGAGGAACGGGGAATACGAGCAGTACTTC. Translated, it gives CASSWRNGEYEQYF.

This clone has a single count. The V call is TRBV6-1, the J call TRBJ1-2, with D possibly TRBD1 on 5 matching bases. CDR3 length: 16 amino acids. V was pared by 4 bases and J by 4 bases, with 19 bases between. Germline CDR1 and CDR2: MNHNS and SASEGT. CDR3 in amino acids: CASSARDLGHFYGYTF. As DNA, the CDR3 is TGTGCCAGCAGTGCCCGCGACCTCGGACATTTCTATGGCTACACCTTC.

In DNA, the CDR3 is TGTGCCAGTACAGTCCAGCAGGGATTGAACTATGGCTACACCTTC. It codes for CASTVQQGLNYGYTF. The rearrangement joins TRBV19 to TRBJ1-2; TRBD1 is a possible D gene (5 bases). Trimming shortened V by 7 bases and J by 2 bases, and 17 bases separated the two germline ends. Germline V gene data show CDR1 as LNHDA and CDR2 as SQIVND (reference sequence). CDR3 length equals 15 residues.